Below, 24 T cell receptor beta chains from the same sample are listed, as sequenced in a study of cytomegalovirus exposure and HLA in healthy donors. PCR used 60 Vbeta primers and 13 Jbeta primers. Measured with immunoSEQ multiplex PCR; TCRdb has only the in-frame clones, and not every one. This table has under 200,000 clones, 77% appearing once. Sequencing was done on a sample of PBMCs. The receptors stem from a female donor in good health and CMV-seronegative.

This clone was found a few times. The chain joins TRBV10-3 to TRBJ2-7; D may be TRBD1 (7 bases). CDR3 length: 13 residues. Germline lookup yields CDR1 ENHRY and CDR2 SYGVKD. V lost 11 bases to trimming and J lost 2 bases, with 16 bases between them. The CDR3, as DNA: TGTGCCTCGTTAGGGGGGACAGCCTACGAGCAGTACTTC. Translation gives CASLGGTAYEQYF.

In the case of this clone: Given the absence of the conserved phenylalanine or tryptophan at the CDR3 end, a read error is likely. The V gene is TRBV20-1, the J gene TRBJ1-1; D gene ambiguous. This CDR3 is built from 11 residues. Germline V gene lookup returns CDR1 DFQATT and CDR2 SNEGSKA (reference sequence). Trimming stripped 1 base from V and 5 bases from J, with 5 bases between. The CDR3 loop reads CSARGLTEAFL. In DNA form, the CDR3 reads TGCAGTGCTAGAGGCCTGACTGAAGCTTTCCTT.

Only one count was recorded for this clone. This rearrangement joins TRBV5-1 to TRBJ2-7; 7 bases are a match to TRBD2. The CDR3 extends over 15 amino acids. In germline, CDR1 is SGHRS, CDR2 YFSETQ. The CDR3 loop reads CTHGESSGAQYEQYF. The CDR3 region has the DNA TGCACCCACGGCGAGTCTAGCGGAGCTCAATACGAGCAGTACTTC.

About this clone: Mismatch with germline at one junction end may stem from a read error. The CDR3 DNA sequence: TGTGCCAGCAGCCAAGGGACAGGGATAAACTTCTTC. This encodes CASSQGTGINFF. V usage is TRBV7-9 and J usage is TRBJ2-7; 9 bases line up with TRBD1. CDR1 and CDR2 (germline): SEHNR, FQNEAQ (reference sequence). This CDR3 comprises 12 residues.

The chain links TRBV7-2 to TRBJ1-1; TRBD1 might be the D (6 bases). Germline V gene data show CDR1 as SGHTA and CDR2 as FQGNSA. The germline V and J ends were trimmed by 1 base and 10 bases, with 16 bases remaining between them. The CDR3 is 14 residues long. The CDR3 DNA reads as TGTGCCAGCAGCTTAGAGGGGGAGGGCTCTACAGCTTTCTTT. Its translation is CASSLEGEGSTAFF. Drawing the rest from reference TRBV7-2 and TRBJ1-1, the complete variable domain is GAGVSQSPSNKVTEKGKDVELRCDPISGHTALYWYRQSLGQGLEFLIYFQGNSAPDKSGLPSDRFSAERTGGSVSTLTIQRTQQEDSAVYLCASSLEGEGSTAFFGQGTRLTVV.

V and J are TRBV4-3 and TRBJ2-3, with 9 bases fitting TRBD2. Losses at the gene ends were 0 bases for V and 3 bases for J; bases not matched to a gene: 7. In germline, CDR1 is LGHNA, CDR2 YSLEER. CDR3 size: 17 residues. The CDR3 protein is CASSQDRVAGVTDTQYF. Here the CDR3 DNA reads TGCGCCAGCAGCCAAGATCGAGTAGCGGGGGTTACAGATACGCAGTATTTT.

This clone has only one observation. J is TRBJ2-7 and V is TRBV9; perhaps TRBD2 as D (5 bases). CDR1 is SGDLS, CDR2 YYNGEE, per germline. The CDR3 is 14 amino acids. The V and J ends lost 1 base and 3 bases respectively, with 11 bases between them. Here the CDR3 reads CASSVLAESYEQYF. The CDR3 nucleotides read TGTGCCAGCAGCGTACTAGCCGAAAGCTACGAGCAGTACTTC.

The table lists this clone with a count of one. This chain uses TRBV12-5 with TRBJ1-2; D might be TRBD1 (6 bases). V shed 0 bases and J shed 4 bases, with 18 bases lying between them. The CDR3 is 17 amino acids. Germline values: CDR1 LGHNT, CDR2 FRNRAP. The CDR3 region is CASGLVRDTVSAYGYTF. CDR3 bases: TGTGCTAGTGGTTTGGTACGGGACACCGTCTCTGCCTATGGCTACACCTTC.

This clone was recorded only once. This chain connects TRBV28 to TRBJ2-5; TRBD2 might be the D (6 bases). V was cut by 3 bases and J by 0 bases, with 14 bases left in between. CDR1 and CDR2 from the germline V gene are MDHEN and SYDVKM. This CDR3 comprises 16 residues. The CDR3, as DNA: TGTGCCAGCAGTTTTTTGGGGGACTCGGACCAAGAGACCCAGTACTTC. It codes for CASSFLGDSDQETQYF.

This rearrangement joins TRBV7-2 to TRBJ1-1, with 8 positions matching TRBD1. Trimming took 3 bases from V and 0 from J; bases not matched to a gene: 6. Germline V gene data show CDR1 as SGHTA and CDR2 as FQGNSA. This CDR3 comprises 16 residues. The CDR3 sequence: CASSFTGGTLNTEAFF. As DNA, the CDR3 is TGTGCCAGCAGCTTCACAGGGGGGACCTTGAACACTGAAGCTTTCTTT. Full variable domain (remainder filled in from reference TRBV7-2 and TRBJ1-1): GAGVSQSPSNKVTEKGKDVELRCDPISGHTALYWYRQSLGQGLEFLIYFQGNSAPDKSGLPSDRFSAERTGGSVSTLTIQRTQQEDSAVYLCASSFTGGTLNTEAFFGQGTRLTVV.

The chain links TRBV6-5 to TRBJ1-2; 10 nucleotides agree with TRBD1. Germline CDR1 reads MNHEY; CDR2 reads SVGAGI. The trim removed 8 bases at V and 3 bases at J, leaving 6 bases unmatched. CDR3 length: 14 amino acids. DNA of the CDR3: TGTGCCAGCCAGGCAGGACAGGGGGACTATGGCTACACCTTC. Translation gives CASQAGQGDYGYTF.

This clone was picked up a small number of times. The chain employs TRBV7-9 and TRBJ2-4; 10 bases match TRBD1. The CDR3 contains 15 residues. Trimming cost V 5 bases and J 6 bases; bases outside gene matches: 7. Germline CDR1 is SEHNR and CDR2 is FQNEAQ (reference sequence). The CDR3 DNA follows: TGTGCCAGCAGCCAACTGGGACAGGGGTTAAACATTCAGTACTTC. Protein sequence: CASSQLGQGLNIQYF. The full variable domain, its missing parts supplied by reference TRBV7-9 and TRBJ2-4, is DTGVSQNPRHKITKRGQNVTFRCDPISEHNRLYWYRQTLGQGPEFLTYFQNEAQLEKSRLLSDRFSAERPKGSFSTLEIQRTEQGDSAMYLCASSQLGQGLNIQYFGAGTRLSVL.

The CDR3 sequence is CASSLESSSGEQYF. CDR3 nucleotides: TGTGCCAGCAGCTTGGAAAGCAGTTCGGGCGAGCAGTACTTC. The V gene is TRBV5-5, the J gene TRBJ2-7; D unclear. This CDR3 has 14 residues. Germline V lookup: CDR1 SGHKS, CDR2 YYEKEE (reference sequence). The V gene lost 0 bases and the J gene lost 6 bases, with 13 bases spanning the gap.

V gene TRBV7-8 combines with J gene TRBJ1-5; D is perhaps TRBD1 (5 bases). Germline V gene sequence: CDR1 SGHVS, CDR2 FQNEAQ. CDR3 length: 13 residues. Trimming took off 8 bases at V and 5 bases at J, with 13 bases between the two ends. This CDR3 is CASLTGGDQPQHF. The CDR3, as DNA: TGTGCCAGCCTGACTGGGGGGGATCAGCCCCAGCATTTT. Full variable domain (outside the CDR3, taken from reference TRBV7-8 and TRBJ1-5): GAGVSQSPRYKVAKRGQDVALRCDPISGHVSLFWYQQALGQGPEFLTYFQNEAQLDKSGLPSDRFFAERPEGSVSTLKIQRTQQEDSAVYLCASLTGGDQPQHFGDGTRLSIL.

This clone was counted a single time. The rearrangement links TRBV5-1 to TRBJ1-6, with 10 bases that match TRBD1. The CDR3 is 15 amino acids. V lost 6 bases, J lost 9 bases, and 9 bases stayed unmatched. Per the germline V gene, CDR1 is SGHRS and CDR2 is YFSETQ. CDR3 DNA sequence: TGCGCCAGCACGTTCGGACAGGGGGATGGTTCACCCCTCCACTTT. Protein sequence: CASTFGQGDGSPLHF.

The chain has TRBV2 and TRBJ1-1, with D possibly matching TRBD1 (6 bases). CDR3 length: 13 amino acids. Deletions cut 7 bases from V and 10 bases from J, with 19 bases between. Germline loops: CDR1 SNHLY, CDR2 FYNNEI. In nucleotides, the CDR3 is TGTGCCAGCATCCCCGCGGCAGGGGAGATAGCTTTCTTT. This codes for CASIPAAGEIAFF.

The V call is TRBV6-5, the J call TRBJ1-1; D not resolved. Trimming cost V 6 bases and J 5 bases, with 10 bases left between them. The CDR3 spans 12 residues. Per germline, CDR1 MNHEY and CDR2 SVGAGI. The DNA of the CDR3 is TGTGCCAGCAGGTCCGTACGGACTGAAGCTTTCTTT. Its translation is CASRSVRTEAFF.

The chain is built from TRBV14 and TRBJ1-1, with 9 bases aligning to TRBD1. This CDR3 has 16 residues. Germline V lookup: CDR1 SGHDN, CDR2 FVKESK. J gave up 1 base and V 3 bases, and 6 bases lay outside the gene matches. CDR3 sequence reads: CASSQAGTGRNTEAFF. The CDR3 DNA reads as TGTGCCAGCAGCCAGGCCGGGACAGGGAGGAACACTGAAGCTTTCTTT.

The CDR3 sequence is CASSFQSIYGYTF. In DNA form, the CDR3 reads TGTGCCAGTAGCTTCCAGTCAATCTATGGCTACACCTTC. V usage is TRBV19 and J usage is TRBJ1-2; D is undetermined. Trimming left V 6 bases short and J 4 bases short, with 12 bases between. The CDR3 runs 13 residues. The V gene's germline CDR1 is LNHDA and CDR2 SQIVND (reference sequence).

The chain combines TRBV25-1 with TRBJ1-2; possibly TRBD1 for D (6 bases). The CDR3 totals 18 residues. Trimming took 4 bases from V and 1 from J, leaving 22 bases between them. CDR1 is MGHDK and CDR2 is SYGVNS in the germline V gene. CDR3 in DNA: TGTGCCAGCAGTGGTATCCCTTACGGGACAACCAGTAACTATGGCTACACCTTC. Translation gives CASSGIPYGTTSNYGYTF.

The chain has TRBV5-1 and TRBJ2-2, with a tentative D call TRBD2 (7 bases). CDR1 is SGHRS and CDR2 is YFSETQ in the germline V gene. The CDR3 is 19 residues long. The V gene lost 2 bases and the J gene lost 1 base, with 21 bases spanning the gap. The CDR3 DNA reads as TGCGCCAGCAGCTTTGAGGGTAGGGGGGGGCGCGGGAACACCGGGGAGCTGTTTTTT. Its protein is CASSFEGRGGRGNTGELFF.

V gene TRBV18 combines with J gene TRBJ1-5; 10 nucleotides align to TRBD1. CDR1 KGHSH and CDR2 LQKENI come from the germline V gene. The CDR3 loop spans 15 amino acids. Losses at the gene ends were 3 bases for V and 9 bases for J; bases not matched to a gene: 8. In nucleotides, the CDR3 is TGTGCCAGCTCACCTACCGACAGGGGGCTGGGGCCCCAGCATTTT. Encoded protein: CASSPTDRGLGPQHF.

The rearrangement links TRBV6-5 to TRBJ2-1; 7 bases are a match to TRBD2. Germline CDR1 reads MNHEY; CDR2 reads SVGAGI. V trimming: 6 bases; J trimming: 3 bases; junction bases outside the gene matches: 8. The CDR3 loop spans 15 amino acids. This CDR3 reads CASRGVAGVYNEQFF. In DNA form, the CDR3 reads TGTGCCAGCAGGGGGGTAGCGGGCGTCTACAATGAGCAGTTCTTC.

The CDR3 spells CASSLRGGGSYEQYF. The CDR3 DNA is TGTGCCAGCAGCCTTAGAGGGGGAGGGTCCTACGAGCAGTACTTC. V and J are TRBV11-2 and TRBJ2-7, with a tentative D call TRBD2 (7 bases). V was trimmed by 5 bases and J by 1 base, leaving 15 bases between them. Germline lookup yields CDR1 SGHAT and CDR2 FQNNGV. The CDR3 consists of 15 residues.